A single sample gave rise to the 22 T cell receptor beta chains below, sequenced in a study of T-cell reconstitution after alpha-beta-depleted transplantation in children. This sample's TCRbeta library carried unique molecular identifier barcodes. TCRdb used MiXCR to reprocess the PCR reads, holding one entry per CDR3 protein. Counted here are about 480,000 distinct CDR3 sequences, under 15% occurring once; the ten biggest clones make up around 5.6%. The sample was PBMCs from the stem cell graft donor, taken from the stem cell graft. The receptors here all came from a human donor who donated a stem cell graft to a child with combined immunodeficiency.

The chain has TRBV30 and TRBJ2-1; D possibly uses TRBD1 or TRBD2 (5 bases each). Germline CDR1 reads GTSNPN; CDR2 reads SVGIG (reference sequence). CDR3 length: 15 residues. V gave up 1 base and J gave up 0 bases, with 10 bases separating them. CDR3 bases: TGTGCCTGGAGTGGAGGGGCTGGCTCCTACAATGAGCAGTTCTTC. This encodes CAWSGGAGSYNEQFF. The whole variable domain, remainder taken from reference TRBV30 and TRBJ2-1, is SQTIHQWPATLVQPVGSPLSLECTVEGTSNPNLYWYRQAAGRGLQLLFYSVGIGQISSEVPQNLSASRPQDRQFILSSKKLLLSDSGFYLCAWSGGAGSYNEQFFGPGTRLTVL.

This clonotype came up a few times. DNA for the CDR3: TGTGCCAGCAGTTCCCACAGGGGGCCGAACACCGGGGAGCTGTTTTTT. Encoded protein: CASSSHRGPNTGELFF. The chain combines TRBV6-2 or TRBV6-3 with TRBJ2-2, with 9 bases matching TRBD1. Germline-derived CDR1 and CDR2 are MNHEY and SVGEGT. The CDR3 spans 16 residues. V lost 4 bases to trimming and J lost 0 bases; unmatched junction nucleotides: 3.

J is TRBJ2-5 and V is TRBV20-1, with 10 bases that match TRBD2. CDR1 DFQATT and CDR2 SNEGSKA come from the germline V gene (reference sequence). The CDR3 runs 18 residues. The trim removed 5 bases at V and 1 base at J, leaving 16 bases unmatched. CDR3 DNA: TGCAGTGCTCCCCCCGTAGTGGGTAGCGGGAGGCCCCAAGAGACCCAGTACTTC. Amino acids: CSAPPVVGSGRPQETQYF.

The table lists this clonotype with many counts. V is TRBV29-1 and J is TRBJ2-6; D is unclear. Between the trimmed V and J ends, which lost 0 bases and 1 base, there was a span of 1 base. The germline V gene has CDR1 SQVTM and CDR2 ANQGSEA. This CDR3 has 13 residues. CDR3: CSVEDSGANVLTF. Written as DNA, the CDR3 is TGCAGCGTTGAAGATTCTGGGGCCAACGTCCTGACTTTC.

This clonotype was picked up a small number of times. V and J are TRBV11-1 and TRBJ2-7, with D perhaps given as TRBD1 or TRBD2 (5 bases each). Deletions cut 4 bases from V and 3 bases from J, with 28 bases between. The CDR3 extends over 19 amino acids. Germline V gene sequence: CDR1 SGHAT, CDR2 FQDESV (reference sequence). The CDR3 region has the DNA TGTGCCAGCAGCTGGGACCCTAGGGTCGGGGAGTGGAGTAGCTACGAGCAGTACTTC. Amino acid sequence: CASSWDPRVGEWSSYEQYF.

This clonotype appeared many times. This chain joins TRBV7-3 and TRBJ2-3; D is ambiguous. This CDR3 spans 14 amino acids. Deletions cut 0 bases from V and 1 base from J, with 5 bases between. Germline CDR1 reads SGHTA; CDR2 reads FQGTGA. CDR3 sequence (DNA): TGTGCCAGCAGCTTAACGGGCGGCACAGATACGCAGTATTTT. The encoded protein is CASSLTGGTDTQYF. Combining the CDR3 with reference TRBV7-3 and TRBJ2-3 gives the whole variable domain GAGVSQTPSNKVTEKGKYVELRCDPISGHTALYWYRQSLGQGPEFLIYFQGTGAADDSGLPNDRFFAVRPEGSVSTLKIQRTERGDSAVYLCASSLTGGTDTQYFGPGTRLTVL.

This clonotype has a count of ten or more. The gene calls are TRBV7-9 and TRBJ1-2; D is ambiguous. The ends were cut back, 1 base at V and 7 bases at J, with 10 bases in the middle. Germline lookup yields CDR1 SEHNR and CDR2 FQNEAQ (reference sequence). The CDR3 consists of 13 residues. The CDR3 DNA sequence: TGTGCCAGCAGCTTAGTGTCGGATCGTGGCTACACCTTC. Encoded protein: CASSLVSDRGYTF.

This clonotype was counted between two and nine times. V is TRBV4-3 and J is TRBJ2-2; possibly TRBD1 for D (5 bases). Trimming removed 1 base at V and 7 bases at J, with 10 bases between. Germline-derived CDR1 and CDR2 are LGHNA and YSLEER. The CDR3 consists of 14 residues. The CDR3 region is CASSQAQGVGELFF. The CDR3 DNA reads TGCGCCAGCAGCCAAGCCCAGGGTGTCGGGGAGCTGTTTTTT.

This clonotype turned up a few times. The V and J genes are TRBV3-1 and TRBJ1-5, with D tentatively TRBD1 (5 bases). The CDR3 extends over 13 amino acids. Germline V lookup: CDR1 LGHDT, CDR2 YNNKEL (reference sequence). V gave up 4 bases and J gave up 3 bases, with 7 bases separating them. The CDR3 loop is CASSRQTNQPQHF. The CDR3 nucleotides read TGTGCCAGCAGCCGACAGACCAATCAGCCCCAGCATTTT.

This clonotype has ten or more counts. The genes are TRBV3-1 and TRBJ2-1, with TRBD2 matching over 8 bases. The CDR3 contains 16 residues. Looked up from germline, CDR1 is LGHDT and CDR2 is YNNKEL (reference sequence). The trim removed 5 bases at V and 0 bases at J, leaving 6 bases unmatched. The CDR3 reads CASSDLGTSSYNEQFF. DNA for the CDR3: TGTGCCAGCAGCGACCTCGGGACTAGCTCCTACAATGAGCAGTTCTTC.

This clonotype was picked up many times. This sequence joins TRBV12-3 or TRBV12-4 and TRBJ1-2; weak D call: TRBD1 (5 bases). Trimming removed 4 bases at V and 1 base at J, with 10 bases between. The CDR3 totals 14 residues. The CDR3 bases are TGTGCCAGCAGTTCCTCGACAGTTAACTATGGCTACACCTTC. Residues: CASSSSTVNYGYTF.

The chain recombines TRBV5-5 with TRBJ2-5; 11 bases line up with TRBD2. V was pared by 4 bases and J by 0 bases, with 5 bases of the junction left unmatched. The CDR3 contains 16 residues. Germline CDR1 SGHKS, CDR2 YYEKEE (reference sequence). The CDR3 DNA is TGTGCCAGCAGCCAAACTAGCGGGAGAGACCAAGAGACCCAGTACTTC. As protein: CASSQTSGRDQETQYF.

The chain combines TRBV12-3 or TRBV12-4 with TRBJ2-1; possibly TRBD1 or TRBD2 for D (5 bases each). The CDR3 is made up of 14 amino acids. Trimming shortened V by 3 bases and J by 9 bases, and 15 bases separated the two germline ends. CDR3 nucleotides: TGTGCCAGCAGTTTCGGGACCCCAGTGGGTGAGCAGTTCTTC. Translating it yields CASSFGTPVGEQFF.

V gene TRBV5-5 combines with J gene TRBJ2-7; no definite D call. The CDR3 is 14 residues long. The V and J ends lost 1 base and 3 bases respectively, with 11 bases between them. Germline loops: CDR1 SGHKS, CDR2 YYEKEE (reference sequence). The CDR3 DNA sequence: TGTGCCAGCAGCTTGCCCAATTCCCTCTACGAGCAGTACTTC. Amino acids: CASSLPNSLYEQYF.

The rearrangement links TRBV12-3 or TRBV12-4 to TRBJ2-2; 14 bases align to TRBD2. There are 20 residues in the CDR3. The J segment lost 3 bases and the V segment lost 6 bases, leaving 15 bases of the junction unmatched. CDR3 DNA sequence: TGTGCCAGCAGCACGACATCGACTAGCGGGAGGGCCGTGGACACCGGGGAGCTGTTTTTT. It specifies CASSTTSTSGRAVDTGELFF.

The sample holds a few counts of this clonotype. This chain links TRBV21-1 with TRBJ2-7; the D segment call TRBD2 is taken from the table without a DNA check. TRBV21-1 is tagged as a pseudogene. CDR3 size: 14 residues. Written as DNA, the CDR3 is TGTGCCAGCAGCGTCCGGGACTGCCCCTACGAGCAGTACTTC. This gives the protein CASSVRDCPYEQYF.

In its sample, this clonotype was seen many times. The rearrangement links TRBV5-1 to TRBJ1-3, with D uncertain. This CDR3 is 15 amino acids long. Germline CDR1 reads SGHRS; CDR2 reads YFSETQ. V was cut by 0 bases and J by 0 bases, with 7 bases left in between. The CDR3 here is CASSLGRFSGNTIYF. The CDR3 coding sequence is TGCGCCAGCAGCTTGGGACGGTTCTCTGGAAACACCATATATTTT. Supplemented by reference TRBV5-1 and TRBJ1-3, the full variable domain reads KAGVTQTPRYLIKTRGQQVTLSCSPISGHRSVSWYQQTPGQGLQFLFEYFSETQRNKGNFPGRFSGRQFSNSRSEMNVSTLELGDSALYLCASSLGRFSGNTIYFGEGSWLTVV.

This clonotype was observed a few times. This chain joins TRBV7-2 and TRBJ1-1; D is uncertain. V lost 4 bases and J 3 bases, leaving 9 bases between the germline ends. CDR1 and CDR2 from the germline V gene are SGHTA and FQGNSA. CDR3 length: 13 amino acids. The DNA of the CDR3 is TGTGCCAGCAGCTATACCCCGTACACTGAAGCTTTCTTT. This encodes CASSYTPYTEAFF.

In its sample, this clonotype was seen a few times. V gene TRBV27 combines with J gene TRBJ1-2, with a weak D call TRBD1 (5 bases). This CDR3 has 13 amino acids. The germline CDR1 and CDR2 sequences are MNHEY and SMNVEV (reference sequence). The ends were cut back, 6 bases at V and 2 bases at J, with 10 bases in the middle. The CDR3 protein is CASRPDINYGYTF. The DNA of the CDR3 is TGTGCCAGCAGACCGGACATAAACTATGGCTACACCTTC.

The chain joins TRBV12-3 or TRBV12-4 to TRBJ2-1, with D perhaps TRBD1 (6 bases). CDR3 length equals 13 residues. V dropped 8 bases and J dropped 4 bases, with 12 bases sitting between them. CDR3 protein: CASALQGYNEQFF. DNA for the CDR3: TGTGCCAGCGCCCTGCAGGGGTACAATGAGCAGTTCTTC.

The rearrangement links TRBV7-2 to TRBJ2-3, with TRBD1 matching 7 bases. J gave up 2 bases and V 6 bases, and 5 bases lay outside the gene matches. CDR3 length: 14 residues. Germline lookup yields CDR1 SGHTA and CDR2 FQGNSA. Here the CDR3 DNA reads TGTGCCAGCAGATTTAGGGGGCTCACAGATACGCAGTATTTT. Its protein is CASRFRGLTDTQYF. The complete variable domain, with remaining parts taken from reference TRBV7-2 and TRBJ2-3, reads GAGVSQSPSNKVTEKGKDVELRCDPISGHTALYWYRQSLGQGLEFLIYFQGNSAPDKSGLPSDRFSAERTGGSVSTLTIQRTQQEDSAVYLCASRFRGLTDTQYFGPGTRLTVL.

Ten or more counts support this clonotype. This sequence joins TRBV3-1 and TRBJ2-7; D unclear. The CDR3 spans 12 residues. The V end lost 1 base, the J end lost 5 bases, and 6 bases lay between the germline ends. In germline, CDR1 is LGHDT, CDR2 YNNKEL (reference sequence). CDR3 residues: CASSQGPNEQYF. The DNA for the CDR3 is TGTGCCAGCAGCCAAGGCCCCAACGAGCAGTACTTC.